The 18 T cell receptor beta chains presented below share a single source sample, sequenced in a study of immune heterogeneity within non-small cell lung tumors. A multiplex PCR containing 32 V primers and 13 J primers was used to amplify TCR beta CDR3. From the multiplex PCR reads, TCRdb called clonotypes with MiXCR, one entry per CDR3 protein. The data contain around 3,200 distinct CDR3 sequences, 20% to 25% of them singletons. Bulk tumor genomic DNA, 600 ng per sample, was used as template. Collection of several biopsies per primary tumor, spaced far apart, took place during surgery. The study enrolled patients with untreated, newly diagnosed non-small cell lung cancer who underwent curative surgery. Input material: lung tumor tissue. The receptors here all came from a man in his fifties or sixties with non-small cell lung cancer.

Points on this clonotype: Just one base apart from a much larger clone, this may be a read error. V and J are TRBV5-1 and TRBJ2-7; maybe TRBD1 (5 bases). The CDR3 has 14 amino acids. Germline CDR1 reads SGHRS; CDR2 reads YFSETQ. The chain's CDR3 is CASGLARQGIEQYF. The CDR3 region has the DNA TGCGCCAGCGGCTTGGCCAGGCAGGGAATCGAGCAGTACTTC.

In this sample, this clonotype turned up a few times. This chain joins TRBV20-1 and TRBJ2-1; 10 bases are a match to TRBD2. V lost 1 base and J lost 7; bases outside the gene matches: 4. Germline loops: CDR1 DFQATT, CDR2 SNEGSKA (reference sequence). The CDR3 runs 14 residues. CDR3 in amino acids: CSARAASGSNEQFF. CDR3 nucleotides: TGCAGTGCTAGAGCGGCTAGCGGGAGTAATGAGCAGTTCTTC.

Concerning this clonotype itself: One base away lies a much larger clone, so this may be a sequencing read error. The rearrangement joins TRBV18 to TRBJ1-1; the match to TRBD1 covers 8 bases. The CDR3 runs to 16 residues. Per the germline V gene, CDR1 is KGHSH and CDR2 is LQKENI. The CDR3 protein is CASSPQRQGRNTEALF. Written as DNA, the CDR3 is TGTGCCAGCTCACCACAAAGACAGGGGCGAAACACTGAAGCTTTGTTT.

Sample share makes this clonotype medium-sized. The chain carries TRBV7-9 and TRBJ1-5, with 7 positions matching TRBD1. Germline trimming cut 2 bases from V and 10 bases from J; bases unmatched to any gene: 5. The germline CDR1 and CDR2 sequences are SEHNR and FQNEAQ (reference sequence). CDR3 length equals 13 residues. The CDR3 spells CASSLQGDDPQHF. The CDR3 DNA sequence: TGTGCCAGCAGCTTACAGGGGGATGATCCCCAGCATTTT.

This clonotype is deemed medium-sized. The chain is built from TRBV20-1 and TRBJ2-2, with 10 bases lining up with TRBD2. With V trimmed by 1 base and J by 6 bases, 2 bases remained unmatched. The CDR3 loop spans 14 amino acids. Germline CDR1 DFQATT, CDR2 SNEGSKA (reference sequence). The CDR3 bases are TGCAGTGCTAGAGTGAGCGGGAGGGCCGGGGAGCTGTTTTTT. It specifies CSARVSGRAGELFF.

This clonotype is medium-sized within its sample. The chain uses TRBV7-9 and TRBJ1-1, with 8 nucleotides matching TRBD1. V lost 3 bases to trimming and J lost 7 bases; unmatched junction nucleotides: 4. The CDR3 is 13 amino acids. Germline assignment: CDR1 SEHNR and CDR2 FQNEAQ (reference sequence). This chain's CDR3 is CASSLDRALEAFF. CDR3 nucleotide sequence: TGTGCCAGCAGCTTGGACAGGGCTCTTGAAGCTTTCTTT. Based on the CDR3 plus reference TRBV7-9 and TRBJ1-1, the full variable domain is DTGVSQNPRHKITKRGQNVTFRCDPISEHNRLYWYRQTLGQGPEFLTYFQNEAQLEKSRLLSDRFSAERPKGSFSTLEIQRTEQGDSAMYLCASSLDRALEAFFGQGTRLTVV.

This clonotype is labeled as medium-sized. The chain recombines TRBV28 with TRBJ2-1, with no clear D. Per the germline V gene, CDR1 is MDHEN and CDR2 is SYDVKM. Trimming left V 6 bases short and J 2 bases short, with 11 bases between. This CDR3 region has 14 residues. The CDR3: CASSPAPAYNEQFF. CDR3 nucleotide sequence: TGTGCCAGCAGCCCGGCCCCCGCCTACAATGAGCAGTTCTTC.

The sample holds many counts of this clonotype. This rearrangement joins TRBV5-4 to TRBJ2-3, with a tentative D call TRBD1 (5 bases). Germline V gives CDR1 SGHNT, CDR2 YYREEE (reference sequence). The CDR3 has 15 residues. V was clipped by 4 bases and J by 3 bases, with 15 bases between them. The CDR3, as DNA: TGTGCCAGCAGCAAAGGGGCAGGAGATACAGATACGCAGTATTTT. Its translation: CASSKGAGDTDTQYF.

By frequency in the sample, this clonotype is medium-sized (0.01 to 0.1%). The chain joins TRBV3-1 to TRBJ2-7, with 9 bases matching TRBD1. CDR3 length equals 14 residues. J gave up 5 bases and V 3 bases, and 5 bases lay outside the gene matches. Germline V gives CDR1 LGHDT, CDR2 YNNKEL (reference sequence). As DNA, the CDR3 is TGTGCCAGCAGCCACCGGGACAGGGAACACGAGCAGTACTTC. Translated: CASSHRDREHEQYF.

In its sample, this clonotype is medium-sized (0.01 to 0.1%). The genes are TRBV4-2 and TRBJ1-2; the D is unclear. V lost 4 bases and J 5 bases, leaving 11 bases between the germline ends. This CDR3 has 13 amino acids. Germline CDR1 LGHNA, CDR2 YNFKEQ. In nucleotides, the CDR3 is TGTGCCAGCAGCCTCCCAGCGGGGTATGGCTACACCTTC. Translated: CASSLPAGYGYTF.

This clonotype was observed a handful of times. CDR3 sequence (DNA): TGTGCCAGCAGCCAAGGGCGCGGGGAGCAGTTCTTC. Its protein product is CASSQGRGEQFF. The chain carries TRBV4-2 and TRBJ2-1, with a possible D match to TRBD2 (5 bases). This CDR3 has 12 amino acids. V dropped 1 base and J dropped 10 bases, with 8 bases sitting between them. Germline V lookup: CDR1 LGHNA, CDR2 YNFKEQ.

This clonotype rates as medium-sized. The chain recombines TRBV7-3 with TRBJ2-3; 11 positions match TRBD2. The CDR3 loop spans 14 amino acids. Germline V gives CDR1 SGHTA, CDR2 FQGTGA. Losses at the gene ends were 4 bases for V and 4 bases for J; bases not matched to a gene: 1. CDR3 bases: TGTGCCAGCAGCTCGACTAGCGGGGCAGATACGCAGTATTTT. Amino acid sequence: CASSSTSGADTQYF.

This clonotype ranks as medium-sized (0.01 to 0.1%). V gene TRBV12-3 or TRBV12-4 combines with J gene TRBJ2-5; tentatively, D is TRBD1 (6 bases). The CDR3 extends over 14 amino acids. Trimming removed 3 bases from V and 5 bases from J, with 13 bases in between. As DNA, the CDR3 is TGTGCCAGCAGTTTGGGGTCAGGGGAGGAGACCCAGTACTTC. It specifies CASSLGSGEETQYF.

In this sample, this clonotype is medium-sized (0.01 to 0.1%). The chain couples TRBV7-2 to TRBJ1-4; no clear D. The length of the CDR3 is 15 residues. Trimming shortened V by 1 base and J by 7 bases, and 13 bases separated the two germline ends. Germline assignment: CDR1 SGHTA and CDR2 FQGNSA. In nucleotides, the CDR3 is TGTGCCAGCAGCTTAGATCCTTTTGGTTCTGAAAAACTGTTTTTT. As protein: CASSLDPFGSEKLFF.

This clonotype was found many times. The chain joins TRBV6-1 to TRBJ2-5; D may correspond to TRBD1 or TRBD2 (6 bases each). The germline V and J ends were trimmed by 6 bases and 5 bases, with 22 bases remaining between them. The CDR3 sequence is 16 residues long. CDR1 is MNHNS and CDR2 is SASEGT in the germline V gene. The CDR3 loop reads CASSPRGQSLRETQYF. As DNA, the CDR3 is TGTGCCAGCAGCCCTCGGGGGCAGTCATTGAGGGAGACCCAGTACTTC.

For this clonotype: This may be a read error, as it is one base from a much larger clone. The V gene is TRBV11-1, the J gene TRBJ2-4; a weak D match, TRBD2 (5 bases). V lost 9 bases to trimming and J lost 0 bases, with 12 bases between them. The germline CDR1 and CDR2 sequences are SGHAT and FQDESV (reference sequence). CDR3 length: 14 amino acids. Here the CDR3 DNA reads TGTGCCAGAACAGAGGGTCTAGCCAAAAACATTCAGTACTTC. It codes for CARTEGLAKNIQYF.

About this clonotype itself: One junction end disagrees with the germline gene, perhaps due to a read error. This chain uses TRBV20-1 with TRBJ1-5, with TRBD1 matching over 9 bases. Germline CDR1 and CDR2: DFQATT and SNEGSKA (reference sequence). The CDR3 totals 13 residues. The CDR3 nucleotides read TGCAGTGACACAGGGGGCTCCGGGCAGCCCCAGGATTTT. Protein: CSDTGGSGQPQDF.

The rearrangement uses TRBV6-5 and TRBJ2-1, with 9 positions matching TRBD1. With 2 bases clipped from V and 5 bases from J, the junction kept 7 bases outside the gene matches. This CDR3 comprises 16 residues. Germline values: CDR1 MNHEY, CDR2 SVGAGI. The CDR3 protein is CASSYGRDRDDNEQFF. CDR3 in DNA: TGTGCCAGCAGTTACGGCCGGGACAGGGACGACAATGAGCAGTTCTTC.